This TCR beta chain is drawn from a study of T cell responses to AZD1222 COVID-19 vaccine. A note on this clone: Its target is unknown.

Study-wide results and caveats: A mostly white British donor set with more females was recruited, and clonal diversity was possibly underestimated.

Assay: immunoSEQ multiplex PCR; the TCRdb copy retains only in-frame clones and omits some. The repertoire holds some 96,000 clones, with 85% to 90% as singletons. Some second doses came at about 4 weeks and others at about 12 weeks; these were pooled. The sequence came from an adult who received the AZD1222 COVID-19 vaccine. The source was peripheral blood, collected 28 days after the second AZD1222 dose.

CDR3 in DNA: TGTGCTAGTGGTTTGGGTGACCCCGGGGCCAACGTCCTGACTTTC. Amino acid sequence: CASGLGDPGANVLTF. The chain combines TRBV12-5 with TRBJ2-6; D uncertain. The CDR3 covers 15 residues. Trimming left V 1 base short and J 4 bases short, with 8 bases between. The V gene's germline CDR1 is LGHNT and CDR2 FRNRAP.